This record looks at one T cell receptor (beta chain) sequence and its context. Its antigen remains unidentified. The source of the sample is a study of Ad26.COV2.S vaccination and SARS-CoV-2 variants. Background on the study: Participant was drawn from the COV1001 Ad26.COV2.S trial arm.

As for treatment: some 20 received Ad26.COV2.S at low or high dose, single or two shots; about 5 received placebo; per-sample allocation not given. Sampling took place 63 days after the first vaccine or placebo injection. Notes on the study in general: Vaccinees showed greater spike-specific TCR breadth than placebo recipients.

The ends lost 6 bases at V and 3 bases at J; junction bases unmatched: 6. Germline CDR1 is SQVTM and CDR2 is ANQGSEA. CDR3 length: 14 residues. Only in-frame clones appear in the TCRdb table, and some are missing; sequencing was by immunoSEQ multiplex PCR. The repertoire has around 340,000 clones, about 87% of them found once; the top ten carry 6.4%. The receptor's source is a person between 18 and 65 years old who received the Ad26.COV2.S COVID-19 vaccine or a placebo. This chain links TRBV29-1 with TRBJ2-2, with TRBD1 identical over 8 bases. This material consisted of peripheral blood, taken in a trial of Ad26.COV2.S vaccine versus placebo. The CDR3 sequence is CSVRDRTYTGELFF. The CDR3 coding sequence is TGCAGCGTCCGGGACAGGACCTACACCGGGGAGCTGTTTTTT.